This TCR beta chain was captured by sequencing in a study of shared clonotypes between healthy human individuals. Study findings and constraints: Non-shared clonotypes were found to have lower generation probabilities than the clonotypes that were shared by all four of the sorted-subset donors. Generally, estimated richness proved larger in naive subsets than it did in memory subsets. In this cohort, only blood was sampled, and tissue repertoires likely differ.

As regards this clone: Its antigen remains unidentified.

Some clones are missing from TCRdb's copy, which holds only in-frame ones; the method was immunoSEQ multiplex PCR. The data show millions of clones, with over 85% seen just once and more than 0.12% held by the top ten. The V gene lost 5 bases and the J gene lost 0 bases, with 10 bases spanning the gap. This CDR3 region has 14 residues. Germline CDR1 reads SGHRS; CDR2 reads YFSETQ. This sequence joins TRBV5-1 and TRBJ2-3, with D possibly TRBD2 on 5 matching bases. This sequence was found in a man in his late teens or twenties in good health. Input material: naive CD4+ T cells sorted from blood. Described subset: CD45RA+ positively selected. CDR3 nucleotides: TGCGCCAGCAGAAAAGCGGCAAGCACAGATACGCAGTATTTT. It is translated as CASRKAASTDTQYF.